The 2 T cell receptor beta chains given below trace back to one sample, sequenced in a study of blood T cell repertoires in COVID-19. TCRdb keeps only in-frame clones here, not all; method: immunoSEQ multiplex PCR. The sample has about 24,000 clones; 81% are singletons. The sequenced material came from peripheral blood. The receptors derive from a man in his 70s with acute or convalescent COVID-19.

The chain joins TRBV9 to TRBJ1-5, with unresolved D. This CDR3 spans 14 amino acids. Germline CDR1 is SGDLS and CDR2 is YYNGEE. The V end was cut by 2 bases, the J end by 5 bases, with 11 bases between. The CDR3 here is CASSVGEGYQPQHF. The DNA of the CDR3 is TGTGCCAGCAGCGTTGGGGAGGGATATCAGCCCCAGCATTTT.

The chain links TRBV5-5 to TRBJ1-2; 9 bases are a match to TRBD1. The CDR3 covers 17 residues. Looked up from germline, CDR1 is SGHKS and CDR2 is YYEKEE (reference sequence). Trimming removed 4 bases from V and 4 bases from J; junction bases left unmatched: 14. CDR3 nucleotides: TGTGCCAGCAGCCGGGGGACAGGGACCTCGGTGAGCTATGGCTACACCTTC. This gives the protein CASSRGTGTSVSYGYTF. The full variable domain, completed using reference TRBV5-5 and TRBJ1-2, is DAGVTQSPTHLIKTRGQQVTLRCSPISGHKSVSWYQQVLGQGPQFIFQYYEKEERGRGNFPDRFSARQFPNYSSELNVNALLLGDSALYLCASSRGTGTSVSYGYTFGSGTRLTVV.